Sequencing of this T cell receptor beta chain was carried out in a study of blood T cell repertoires in COVID-19. Libraries were prepared by immunoSEQ multiplex PCR; TCRdb keeps only in-frame clonotypes and omits some of them. Of fewer than 250,000 clones in the sample, approximately 90% were seen once. Source material: peripheral blood. This TCR was recovered from a man between 65 and 85 years old with acute or convalescent COVID-19.

The CDR3 here is CASSEDSNYGYTF. The CDR3 DNA follows: TGCGCCAGCAGTGAGGACAGCAACTATGGCTACACCTTC. The chain combines TRBV10-1 with TRBJ1-2, with a weak D call TRBD1 (5 bases). The germline V gene has CDR1 WNHNN and CDR2 SYGVQD (reference sequence). Trimming removed 2 bases at V and 2 bases at J, with 6 bases between. The CDR3 length is 13 residues.